This note documents a single TCR beta chain sequence. Looked up from germline, CDR1 is SGHNT and CDR2 is YYREEE (reference sequence). CDR3 length: 15 residues. With 3 bases clipped from V and 9 bases from J, the junction kept 8 bases outside the gene matches. This specimen comes from a study of blood T cell repertoires in COVID-19. Whole-study context: Some COVID-19 samples were acute and others convalescent; all came from the United States, Italy and Spain.

Methods used by the authors: Reference gene primer amplification in the assay estimated nucleated cell counts. Method: immunoSEQ multiplex PCR; TCRdb's copy keeps in-frame clones and lacks some. The V and J calls and clone size come from that table; D and trimming were worked out from the DNA. The sample holds over 75,000 clones, 65% to 80% seen once. The TCR sequence derives from a man aged 65-85 years with acute or convalescent COVID-19. The sequenced sample was peripheral blood. The chain uses TRBV5-4 and TRBJ2-1; 11 bases match TRBD1. The CDR3 bases are TGTGCCAGCAGCTCCTCGGACAGGGGGCTTGGTGAGCAGTTCTTC. It specifies CASSSSDRGLGEQFF.